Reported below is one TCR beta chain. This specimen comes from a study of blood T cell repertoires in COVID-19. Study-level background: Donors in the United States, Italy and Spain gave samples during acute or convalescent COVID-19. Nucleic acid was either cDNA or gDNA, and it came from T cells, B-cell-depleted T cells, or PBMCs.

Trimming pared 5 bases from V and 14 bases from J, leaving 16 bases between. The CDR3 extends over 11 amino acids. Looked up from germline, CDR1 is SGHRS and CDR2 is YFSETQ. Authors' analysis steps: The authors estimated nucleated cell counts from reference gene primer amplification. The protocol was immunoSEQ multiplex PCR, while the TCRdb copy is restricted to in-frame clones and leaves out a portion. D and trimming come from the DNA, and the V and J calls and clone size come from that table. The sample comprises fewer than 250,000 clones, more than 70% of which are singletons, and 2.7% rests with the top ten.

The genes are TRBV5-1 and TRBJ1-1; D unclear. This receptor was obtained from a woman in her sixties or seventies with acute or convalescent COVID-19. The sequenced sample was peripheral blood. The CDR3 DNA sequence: TGCGCCAGCAGGTTGACCGGGTTAGTATTCTTT. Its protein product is CASRLTGLVFF.